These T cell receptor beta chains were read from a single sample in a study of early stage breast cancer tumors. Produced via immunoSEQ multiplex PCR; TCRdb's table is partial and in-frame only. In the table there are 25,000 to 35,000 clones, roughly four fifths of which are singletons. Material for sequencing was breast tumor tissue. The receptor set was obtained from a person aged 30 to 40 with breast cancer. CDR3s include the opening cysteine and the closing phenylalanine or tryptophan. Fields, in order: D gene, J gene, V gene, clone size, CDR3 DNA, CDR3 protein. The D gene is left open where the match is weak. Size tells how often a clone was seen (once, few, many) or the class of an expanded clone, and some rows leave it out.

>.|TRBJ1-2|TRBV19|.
TGTGCCAGTAGTACTAGAGCCGGGACTGTCTATGGCTACACCTTC
CASSTRAGTVYGYTF
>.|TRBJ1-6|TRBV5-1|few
TGCGCCAGCAGCTTGGTGCCGGGTTCTCCTTATTTATCACCCCTCCACTTT
CASSLVPGSPYLSPLHF
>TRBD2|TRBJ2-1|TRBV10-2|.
TGCGCCAGCAGTGAGTCCCGGACTAGCGGGAGAGGGGGCAATGAGCAGTTCTTC
CASSESRTSGRGGNEQFF
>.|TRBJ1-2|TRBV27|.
TGTGCCAGCAGTCCACGCACACAATCGATATATGGCTACACCTTC
CASSPRTQSIYGYTF
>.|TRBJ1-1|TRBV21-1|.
TGTGCCAGCAGCAAAGGAAGGTTTAGGTACACTGAAGCTTTCTTT
CASSKGRFRYTEAFF
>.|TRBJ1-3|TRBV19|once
TGTGCCAGTGAAACAGGGTCTGCTGGAAACACCATATATTTT
CASETGSAGNTIYF
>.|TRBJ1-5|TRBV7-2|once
TGTGCCAGCAGCTCAATGGGCCCGGGGAATCAGCCCCAGCATTTT
CASSSMGPGNQPQHF
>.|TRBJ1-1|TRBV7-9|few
TGTGCCAGCAGCAAACAAGTGGCGGGTGGGACTGAAGCTTTCTTT
CASSKQVAGGTEAFF
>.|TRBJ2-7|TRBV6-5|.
TGTGCCAGCAGTTACTCCGGGGACCTCCTGTTACGCGAGCAGTACTTC
CASSYSGDLLLREQYF
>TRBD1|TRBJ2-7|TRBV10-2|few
TGCGCCAGCAGTGACAGGGGGCCCCCGTACGAGCAGTACTTC
CASSDRGPPYEQYF
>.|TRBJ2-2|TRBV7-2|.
TGTGCCAGCAGCTTAGTTGGGGGGCTTGGGGCCGGGGAGCTGTTTTTT
CASSLVGGLGAGELFF
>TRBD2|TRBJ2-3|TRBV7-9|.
TGTGCCAGCAGCTCGAAGATACTAGCGACCACAGATACGCAGTATTTT
CASSSKILATTDTQYF
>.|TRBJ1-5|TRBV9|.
TGTGCCAGCAGCGCCGGATTCAGCAATCAGCCCCAGCATTTT
CASSAGFSNQPQHF
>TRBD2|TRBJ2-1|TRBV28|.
TGTGCCAGCAGTTCAGCGGGGATCCTCTACAATGAGCAGTTCTTC
CASSSAGILYNEQFF
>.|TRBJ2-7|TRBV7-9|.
TGTGCCAGCAGCTTAGGTTGGACCTACGAGCAGTACTTC
CASSLGWTYEQYF
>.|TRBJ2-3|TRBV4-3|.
TGCGCCAGCAGCCAAGAGTTAGCAGATACGCAGTATTTT
CASSQELADTQYF
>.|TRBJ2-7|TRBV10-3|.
TGTGCCATCAGTGACCCCGGCCGAAGCTACGAGCAGTACTTC
CAISDPGRSYEQYF
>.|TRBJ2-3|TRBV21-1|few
TGTGCCAGCAGCAAAGAGGAGGCTAGACGGGCAGATACGCAGTATTTT
CASSKEEARRADTQYF
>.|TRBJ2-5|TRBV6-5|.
TGTGCCAGCAGCCGATCAAGGAGGGTAGAGACCCAGTACTTC
CASSRSRRVETQYF
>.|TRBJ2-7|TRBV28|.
TGTGCCAGCAGTTTAGATGGAGCAGGGCCCTACGAGCAGTACTTC
CASSLDGAGPYEQYF
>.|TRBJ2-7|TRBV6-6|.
TGTGCCAGCACCTTGGTAATCGGCTACGAGCAGTACTTC
CASTLVIGYEQYF
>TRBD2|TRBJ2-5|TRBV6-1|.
TGTGCCAGCACTGACCCGGGACTAGCGGGAGTTATCCAAGAGACCCAGTACTTC
CASTDPGLAGVIQETQYF
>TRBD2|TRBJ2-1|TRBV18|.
TGTGCCAGCTCACCAGGGACTAGCGAGGTAAATGAGCAGTTCTTC
CASSPGTSEVNEQFF
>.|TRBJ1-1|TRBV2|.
TGTGCCAGCAAGGATCCGGACACTGAAGCTTTCTTT
CASKDPDTEAFF
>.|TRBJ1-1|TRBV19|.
TGTGCCACCCAACAGGGGAACACTGAAGCTTTCTTT
CATQQGNTEAFF
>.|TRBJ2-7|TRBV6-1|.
TGTGCCAGCAGTGAAGCTCACGAGGCATCCTACGAGCAGTACTTC
CASSEAHEASYEQYF
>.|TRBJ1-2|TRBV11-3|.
TGTGCCAGCAGCCCCCGGAGGGGAGATTTCCCGACCTATGGCTACACCTTC
CASSPRRGDFPTYGYTF
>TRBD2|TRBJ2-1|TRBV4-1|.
TGCGCCAGCAGCCAAACCGCGGGTAGCGGGAGTTTCTACAATGAGCAGTTCTTC
CASSQTAGSGSFYNEQFF
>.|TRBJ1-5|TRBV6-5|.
TGTGCCAGCAGTTATGGGGGGGGCAGAGGGCAGCCCCAGCATTTT
CASSYGGGRGQPQHF
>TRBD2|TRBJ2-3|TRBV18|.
TGTGCCAGCTCACCGCGGGAGGCAGATACGCAGTATTTT
CASSPREADTQYF
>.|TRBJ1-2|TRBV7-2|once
TGTGCCAGCAGCTCCTATACAGCTAACTATGGCTACACCTTC
CASSSYTANYGYTF
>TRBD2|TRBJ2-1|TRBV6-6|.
TGTGCCAGCAGAGGGACTAGCGGGAATGAGCAGTTCTTC
CASRGTSGNEQFF
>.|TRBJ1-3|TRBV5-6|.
TGTGCCAGCAGCCCCCGATCTGGAAACACCATATATTTT
CASSPRSGNTIYF
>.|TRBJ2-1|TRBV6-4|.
TGTGCCAGCAGTGGCTCGACGGTTACTGAGCAGTTCTTC
CASSGSTVTEQFF
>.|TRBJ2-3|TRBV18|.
TGTGCCAGCTCACCCCAGCTGAGGGCTGCTAGCACAGATACGCAGTATTTT
CASSPQLRAASTDTQYF
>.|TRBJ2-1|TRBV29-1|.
TGCAGCGTCCTAGTCATTTTCTACAATGAGCAGTTCTTC
CSVLVIFYNEQFF
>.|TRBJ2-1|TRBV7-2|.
TGTGCCAGCAGCTTAGTTGACGGAGGCGGTCGGGACTACAATGAGCAGTTCTTC
CASSLVDGGGRDYNEQFF
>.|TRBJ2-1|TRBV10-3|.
TGTGCCATCAGTGAGTCGAGGGTCAACAATGAGCAGTTCTTC
CAISESRVNNEQFF
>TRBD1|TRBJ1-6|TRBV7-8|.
TGTGCCAGCCGCACGGGGACAGGGACCTATAATTCACCCCTCCACTTT
CASRTGTGTYNSPLHF
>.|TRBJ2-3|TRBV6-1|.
TGTGCCAGCAGTGACTCCCTAGGAAGCACAGATACGCAGTATTTT
CASSDSLGSTDTQYF
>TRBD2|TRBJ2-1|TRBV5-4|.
TGTGCCAGCAGCTTAGCGGGAGGGCTCAAGCAGTTCTTC
CASSLAGGLKQFF
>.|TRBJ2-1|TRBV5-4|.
TGTGCCAGCAGCCAGACCCGGTTAGTACACAATGAGCAGTTCTTC
CASSQTRLVHNEQFF
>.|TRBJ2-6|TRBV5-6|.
TGTGCCAGCAGCCCAACAGACAGTTCCTCGACCGGGGCCAACGTCCTGACTTTC
CASSPTDSSSTGANVLTF
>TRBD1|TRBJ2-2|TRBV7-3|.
TGTGCCAGCAGCCCAAGGGCAGGGGGCCGGGCCACCGGGGAGCTGTTTTTT
CASSPRAGGRATGELFF
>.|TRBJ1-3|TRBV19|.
TGTGCCAGTAGATCGGGGGGGCCCCTCTCTGGAAACACCATATATTTT
CASRSGGPLSGNTIYF
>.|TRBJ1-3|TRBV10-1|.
TGCGCCAGCAGTCCGGACAGCTCTTCCATATATTTT
CASSPDSSSIYF
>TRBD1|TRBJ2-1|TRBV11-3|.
TGTGCCAGCAGCTCTACCGGGACAGAGTGGAATGAGCAGTTCTTC
CASSSTGTEWNEQFF
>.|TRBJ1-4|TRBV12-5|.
TGTGCTAGTGGGCTCACCTATGGCGGTGAAAAACTGTTTTTT
CASGLTYGGEKLFF
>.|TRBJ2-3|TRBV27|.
TGTGCCAGCTGGCTAGGGAATACAGATACGCAGTATTTT
CASWLGNTDTQYF
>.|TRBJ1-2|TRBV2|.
TGTGCCAGCAGTGAAGCACACTATACTAACTATGGCTACACCTTC
CASSEAHYTNYGYTF
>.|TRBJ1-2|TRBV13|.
TGTGCCAGCAGCTCCCGTGACACCCTCAACTATGGCTACACCTTC
CASSSRDTLNYGYTF
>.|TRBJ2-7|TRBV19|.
TGTGCCAGTAGCACCGGGTCCTTCTCCTACGAGCAGTACTTC
CASSTGSFSYEQYF
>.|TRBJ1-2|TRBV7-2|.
TGTGCCAGCAGCTTATGGGGGATAGTTGGCTACACCTTC
CASSLWGIVGYTF
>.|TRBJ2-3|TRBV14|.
TGTGCCAGCAGCCAATTTGAGCCTTCCACAGATACGCAGTATTTT
CASSQFEPSTDTQYF